This T cell receptor (beta chain) was sequenced during a study of cytomegalovirus exposure and HLA in healthy donors. Study outcomes and limitations: Reportedly, TCR beta sequences accurately predicted HLA-A and HLA-B alleles in most subjects. Usually a TCR sequence was rare, but some public TCRs were found in many donors.

The primer mix had 60 Vbeta and 13 Jbeta primers. Clones were read by immunoSEQ multiplex PCR, and TCRdb kept only the in-frame ones, dropping some. This sample has about 140,000 clones, with approximately 80% found just once. There are a few counts of this clone. Its antigen is unidentified. Each of the donors was a healthy bone marrow donor. The germline V and J ends were trimmed by 4 bases and 8 bases, with 12 bases remaining between them. Germline CDR1 and CDR2: SGHTS and YDEGEE. This CDR3 region has 12 residues. The chain links TRBV5-8 to TRBJ1-1, with a weak D call TRBD1 (6 bases). The receptor was derived from a male donor in good health and CMV-seropositive. Sequenced sample: PBMCs. For the CDR3, the DNA is TGTGCCAGCAGCCACACCGGGACAGAAGCTTTCTTT. Amino acids: CASSHTGTEAFF.